The 6 T cell receptor beta chains below come from one sample, sequenced in a study of shared clonotypes between healthy human individuals. Only in-frame clones appear in the TCRdb table, and some are missing; sequencing was by immunoSEQ multiplex PCR. The sample includes more than 2,000,000 clones, approximately 95% of them seen just once. Sequenced input: naive CD4+ T cells from PBMCs. Indicated subset: CD45RA+ positively selected. Source of these receptors: a man in his late teens or twenties in good health. Some clones in this sample may be carry-over from other donors' samples.

The rearrangement uses TRBV27 and TRBJ2-4; maybe TRBD2 (6 bases). Trimming stripped 3 bases from V and 0 bases from J, with 6 bases between. The CDR3 has 14 amino acids. The germline gives CDR1 MNHEY, CDR2 SMNVEV (reference sequence). CDR3 nucleotides: TGTGCCAGCAGTTTGCGGGGAGCCAAAAACATTCAGTACTTC. Protein: CASSLRGAKNIQYF.

The DNA for the CDR3 is TGTGCCAGCAATCGGATCTTGGGGGATGAGCAGTTCTTC. Translation gives CASNRILGDEQFF. The V call is TRBV9, the J call TRBJ2-1; D tentatively reads TRBD1 or TRBD2 (5 bases each). The CDR3 is 13 amino acids. Trimming left V 6 bases short and J 8 bases short, with 15 bases between. Germline V gene sequence: CDR1 SGDLS, CDR2 YYNGEE. The full variable domain, in which reference TRBV9 and TRBJ2-1 provide the parts outside the CDR3, is DSGVTQTPKHLITATGQRVTLRCSPRSGDLSVYWYQQSLDQGLQFLIQYYNGEERAKGNILERFSAQQFPDLHSELNLSSLELGDSALYFCASNRILGDEQFFGPGTRLTVL.

The V and J genes are TRBV7-2 and TRBJ2-5; D not certain. The V and J ends lost 6 bases and 5 bases respectively, with 16 bases between them. This CDR3 region has 14 residues. The germline V gene has CDR1 SGHTA and CDR2 FQGNSA. The CDR3 DNA sequence: TGTGCCAGCAGTTCCAGTCCGCGATTGGAGACCCAGTACTTC. Encoded protein: CASSSSPRLETQYF.

The chain joins TRBV28 to TRBJ1-2, with D unresolved. V lost 5 bases and J 8 bases, leaving 12 bases between the germline ends. CDR3 size: 12 residues. The V gene's germline CDR1 is MDHEN and CDR2 SYDVKM. CDR3 DNA: TGTGCCAGCAGTCCTCTAGGATGGGGCTACACCTTC. Its protein is CASSPLGWGYTF.

The chain carries TRBV19 and TRBJ1-5, with unresolved D. This CDR3 comprises 15 residues. V was clipped by 4 bases and J by 2 bases, with 12 bases between them. CDR1 is LNHDA, CDR2 SQIVND, per germline (reference sequence). This CDR3 is CASSTEGRGNQPQHF. The CDR3 DNA follows: TGTGCCAGTAGTACGGAGGGCCGAGGCAATCAGCCCCAGCATTTT. Supplemented by reference TRBV19 and TRBJ1-5, the full variable domain reads DGGITQSPKYLFRKEGQNVTLSCEQNLNHDAMYWYRQDPGQGLRLIYYSQIVNDFQKGDIAEGYSVSREKKESFPLTVTSAQKNPTAFYLCASSTEGRGNQPQHFGDGTRLSIL.

A remark on this clone: In the same sample, other DNA sequences code for this CDR3. V usage is TRBV5-1 and J usage is TRBJ2-3, with D tentatively TRBD1 or TRBD2 (5 bases each). The V end lost 4 bases, the J end lost 2 bases, and 11 bases lay between the germline ends. Per the germline V gene, CDR1 is SGHRS and CDR2 is YFSETQ. This CDR3 has 14 residues. In nucleotides, the CDR3 is TGCGCCAGCAGCCTAGGGACCGTCACAGATACGCAGTATTTT. It codes for CASSLGTVTDTQYF.